These 29 T cell receptor beta chains originate from one sample sequenced in a study of shared clonotypes between healthy human individuals. Generated by immunoSEQ multiplex PCR, the TCRdb table keeps only in-frame clones and is missing some. The data show roughly 480,000 clones, 79% seen once. The sequenced sample consisted of PBMCs. Receptors were obtained from a woman between 35 and 50 years old in good health. Some clones in this sample may be carry-over from other donors' samples.

The chain links TRBV5-4 to TRBJ1-2; D remains ambiguous. The CDR3 spans 14 residues. Trimming cost V 1 base and J 2 bases, with 9 bases left between them. The germline V gene has CDR1 SGHNT and CDR2 YYREEE (reference sequence). DNA of the CDR3: TGTGCCAGCAGCTTGCAACAGAAAAACTATGGCTACACCTTC. It specifies CASSLQQKNYGYTF.

In its sample, this clone was seen a few times. This chain connects TRBV11-3 to TRBJ2-3; possibly TRBD2 for D (5 bases). V was pared by 1 base and J by 1 base, with 12 bases between. The CDR3 totals 16 residues. The germline CDR1 and CDR2 sequences are SGHNT and YENEEA. The CDR3 bases are TGTGCCAGCAGCTTAGGTAGGGAGAGAGGCACAGATACGCAGTATTTT. Translating it yields CASSLGRERGTDTQYF.

The rearrangement links TRBV6-5 to TRBJ1-1; D uncertain. Germline CDR1 and CDR2: MNHEY and SVGAGI. Between the trimmed V and J ends, which lost 8 bases and 0 bases, there was a span of 13 bases. The CDR3 runs 14 residues. The CDR3 sequence: CASSPGSLNTEAFF. The CDR3, as DNA: TGTGCCAGCTCACCTGGGAGTCTGAACACTGAAGCTTTCTTT.

CDR3 nucleotide sequence: TGTGCCAGCAGCTTGATGGGGGGCAGAGGCAATCAGCCCCAGCATTTT. Protein product: CASSLMGGRGNQPQHF. The chain joins TRBV5-5 to TRBJ1-5; D is perhaps TRBD1 (6 bases). The ends were cut back, 1 base at V and 2 bases at J, with 13 bases in the middle. This CDR3 has 16 amino acids. Germline-derived CDR1 and CDR2 are SGHKS and YYEKEE (reference sequence).

The genes are TRBV5-6 and TRBJ2-1; weak D call: TRBD2 (5 bases). V was pared by 2 bases and J by 3 bases, with 12 bases between. The CDR3 contains 15 residues. Germline-derived CDR1 and CDR2 are SGHDT and YYEEEE. In nucleotides, the CDR3 is TGTGCCAGCAGCTTAGGTTTGGACTTCTACAATGAGCAGTTCTTC. It is translated as CASSLGLDFYNEQFF.

V usage is TRBV11-2 and J usage is TRBJ2-5; 9 bases fit TRBD1. Germline V gene data show CDR1 as SGHAT and CDR2 as FQNNGV. The length of the CDR3 is 18 residues. After removal of 3 bases from V and 4 bases from J, the junction contained 15 bases not matched to a gene. This chain's CDR3 is CASSFVTAGTGFGETQYF. The CDR3 nucleotides are TGTGCCAGCAGCTTCGTGACAGCCGGGACAGGGTTTGGAGAGACCCAGTACTTC.

This clone was found a few times. V and J are TRBV15 and TRBJ2-1, with a tentative D call TRBD1 (6 bases). Germline loops: CDR1 LNHNV, CDR2 YYDKDF (reference sequence). The V gene lost 0 bases and the J gene lost 13 bases, with 19 bases spanning the gap. The CDR3 contains 15 residues. CDR3 bases: TGTGCCACCAGCAGAGATCCAGGACAGCTAGGAAGCCAGTTCTTC. Amino acids: CATSRDPGQLGSQFF.

In regard to this clone: The same CDR3 is also encoded by other DNA sequences in this sample. The J gene is TRBJ1-5, the V gene TRBV2; no reliable D call. CDR1 and CDR2 from the germline V gene are SNHLY and FYNNEI. This CDR3 is 14 amino acids long. Trimming cost V 5 bases and J 2 bases, with 10 bases left between them. The CDR3 coding sequence is TGTGCCAGCAGTCGGCAGGATCGCAATCAGCCCCAGCATTTT. The encoded protein is CASSRQDRNQPQHF.

The genes are TRBV28 and TRBJ1-1, with D possibly matching TRBD1 (6 bases). Germline V lookup: CDR1 MDHEN, CDR2 SYDVKM. The V gene lost 6 bases and the J gene lost 1 base, with 15 bases spanning the gap. This CDR3 contains 15 residues. The CDR3 loop reads CASSTGMVGNTEAFF. The CDR3 coding sequence is TGTGCCAGCAGCACAGGGATGGTCGGGAACACTGAAGCTTTCTTT.

This clone was counted a few times. The genes are TRBV7-3 and TRBJ2-1; 7 bases align to TRBD2. The J segment lost 0 bases and the V segment lost 5 bases, leaving 4 bases of the junction unmatched. CDR3 length equals 15 residues. In germline, CDR1 is SGHTA, CDR2 FQGTGA. The CDR3 DNA reads TGTGCCAGCAGCCCCGGGGGGAGCTCCTACAATGAGCAGTTCTTC. This sequence encodes CASSPGGSSYNEQFF.

The rearrangement links TRBV28 to TRBJ2-7; D is undetermined. Germline CDR1 reads MDHEN; CDR2 reads SYDVKM. The V end lost 7 bases, the J end lost 5 bases, and 9 bases lay between the germline ends. This CDR3 is built from 11 residues. The CDR3 reads CASKQNNEQYF. The CDR3 DNA sequence: TGTGCCAGCAAGCAGAACAACGAGCAGTACTTC.

CDR3 in amino acids: CASGHSSSYEQYF. In nucleotides, the CDR3 is TGTGCCAGCGGTCACTCGTCCTCCTACGAGCAGTACTTC. The chain couples TRBV27 to TRBJ2-7; no firm D call. The ends were cut back, 8 bases at V and 0 bases at J, with 11 bases in the middle. Per germline, CDR1 MNHEY and CDR2 SMNVEV (reference sequence). The CDR3 length is 13 residues.

This chain joins TRBV19 and TRBJ1-2, with D possibly TRBD1 on 6 matching bases. Trimming stripped 3 bases from V and 0 bases from J, with 17 bases between. The length of the CDR3 is 17 residues. Germline CDR1 and CDR2: LNHDA and SQIVND (reference sequence). CDR3 coding DNA: TGTGCCAGTAGTATTATAACCGCAGGGGCTTCTAACTATGGCTACACCTTC. Its translation: CASSIITAGASNYGYTF.

This chain links TRBV5-4 with TRBJ2-7; D possibly uses TRBD1 or TRBD2 (6 bases each). V was shortened by 0 bases and J by 6 bases, with 16 bases between the two germline ends. The CDR3 extends over 15 amino acids. Germline V CDR1 and CDR2: SGHNT, YYREEE (reference sequence). The CDR3, as DNA: TGTGCCAGCAGCTTGGGTGGAGGGGGGCCGGGCGAGCAGTACTTC. It is translated as CASSLGGGGPGEQYF.

This clone showed up just once. The chain carries TRBV5-1 and TRBJ2-2, with a possible D match to TRBD1 (7 bases). Germline CDR1 is SGHRS and CDR2 is YFSETQ. Trimming removed 4 bases from V and 6 bases from J, with 19 bases in between. CDR3 length: 16 residues. CDR3 bases: TGCGCCAGCAGCAGGGAGGCGGGACAGTGGTCCGGGGAGCTGTTTTTT. It translates to CASSREAGQWSGELFF. The full variable domain, its missing parts supplied by reference TRBV5-1 and TRBJ2-2, is KAGVTQTPRYLIKTRGQQVTLSCSPISGHRSVSWYQQTPGQGLQFLFEYFSETQRNKGNFPGRFSGRQFSNSRSEMNVSTLELGDSALYLCASSREAGQWSGELFFGEGSRLTVL.

The J gene is TRBJ2-6, the V gene TRBV30; D gene ambiguous. Trimming cost V 1 base and J 4 bases, with 8 bases left between them. This CDR3 region has 14 residues. The germline CDR1 and CDR2 sequences are GTSNPN and SVGIG (reference sequence). The CDR3 loop reads CAWSEAAGANVLTF. CDR3 DNA sequence: TGTGCCTGGAGTGAGGCGGCCGGGGCCAACGTCCTGACTTTC.

The J gene is TRBJ2-7, the V gene TRBV11-2; the D gene could be TRBD1 or TRBD2 (7 bases each). From germline, CDR1 is SGHAT and CDR2 FQNNGV. V lost 3 bases and J lost 7, with 16 bases in between. CDR3 length: 14 amino acids. The CDR3 is CASSLDRPGGEQYF. The DNA of the CDR3 is TGTGCCAGCAGCTTGGACAGGCCCGGGGGGGAGCAGTACTTC.

This chain uses TRBV18 with TRBJ1-3; D not resolved. The germline V and J ends were trimmed by 1 base and 0 bases, with 10 bases remaining between them. The CDR3 has 16 residues. CDR1 and CDR2 (germline): KGHSH, LQKENI. CDR3 nucleotide sequence: TGTGCCAGCTCACCACTTCACGGAAGCTCTGGAAACACCATATATTTT. Its translation is CASSPLHGSSGNTIYF. Together with reference TRBV18 and TRBJ1-3, the CDR3 gives the full variable domain: NAGVMQNPRHLVRRRGQEARLRCSPMKGHSHVYWYRQLPEEGLKFMVYLQKENIIDESGMPKERFSAEFPKEGPSILRIQQVVRGDSAAYFCASSPLHGSSGNTIYFGEGSWLTVV.

The J gene is TRBJ2-3, the V gene TRBV5-4; D might be TRBD1 (6 bases). This CDR3 contains 14 residues. The germline V gene encodes CDR1 SGHNT and CDR2 YYREEE (reference sequence). Trimming cost V 3 bases and J 2 bases, with 10 bases left between them. The CDR3 spells CASSSTGSTDTQYF. The DNA of the CDR3 is TGTGCCAGCAGCTCAACAGGGTCCACAGATACGCAGTATTTT.

In this sample, this clone turned up once. The rearrangement uses TRBV30 and TRBJ2-2, with 9 bases that match TRBD2. The CDR3 runs to 16 residues. V was pared by 1 base and J by 6 bases, with 9 bases of the junction left unmatched. Per germline, CDR1 GTSNPN and CDR2 SVGIG (reference sequence). The CDR3 nucleotides read TGTGCCTGGAGTGAAGTAGCGGGAGTGATTGCCGGGGAGCTGTTTTTT. It yields the protein CAWSEVAGVIAGELFF. The variable domain in full, with the rest retrieved from reference TRBV30 and TRBJ2-2, is SQTIHQWPATLVQPVGSPLSLECTVEGTSNPNLYWYRQAAGRGLQLLFYSVGIGQISSEVPQNLSASRPQDRQFILSSKKLLLSDSGFYLCAWSEVAGVIAGELFFGEGSRLTVL.

Worth noting for this clone: Other nucleotide sequences in the sample specify the same CDR3. This chain links TRBV15 with TRBJ1-5, with TRBD1 matching over 7 bases. This CDR3 contains 15 residues. With V trimmed by 3 bases and J by 0 bases, 2 bases remained unmatched. In germline, CDR1 is LNHNV, CDR2 YYDKDF (reference sequence). CDR3 DNA: TGTGCCACCAGCAGCCACAGGGGTAGCAATCAGCCCCAGCATTTT. Translated, it gives CATSSHRGSNQPQHF.

Concerning this clone: Germline and junction disagree at one end, which may indicate a read error. The V gene is TRBV9, the J gene TRBJ2-5; D not resolved. The germline gives CDR1 SGDLS, CDR2 YYNGEE. This CDR3 has 11 residues. The CDR3 sequence: CASSAGPPQHF. In DNA form, the CDR3 reads TGTGCCAGCAGCGCCGGTCCCCCTCAACACTTC. The full variable domain, with the rest looked up from reference TRBV9 and TRBJ2-5, is DSGVTQTPKHLITATGQRVTLRCSPRSGDLSVYWYQQSLDQGLQFLIQYYNGEERAKGNILERFSAQQFPDLHSELNLSSLELGDSALYFCASSAGPPQHFGPGTRLLVL.

With regard to this clone: Other DNA sequences in the same sample also yield this CDR3. Here the CDR3 DNA reads TGTGCCAGCAGTTTAGGGACAGGGGGCTACGAGCAGTACTTC. Amino acids: CASSLGTGGYEQYF. The chain joins TRBV28 to TRBJ2-7, with TRBD1 matching 11 bases. Trimming removed 2 bases from V and 3 bases from J; junction bases left unmatched: 0. Germline V CDR1 and CDR2: MDHEN, SYDVKM. This CDR3 region has 14 residues.

The chain carries TRBV5-1 and TRBJ2-5, with 9 bases aligning to TRBD1. The closer fit of TRBJ2-7 to the DNA end suggests the J call may be wrong. There are 13 residues in the CDR3. The germline CDR1 and CDR2 sequences are SGHRS and YFSETQ. Here the CDR3 DNA reads TGCGCCAGCAGCCTGGACAGGGGCAACGAGCAGTACTTC. This codes for CASSLDRGNEQYF.

In regard to this clone: This may be a read error: a much more frequent sequence differs by one nucleotide. This chain connects TRBV7-9 to TRBJ2-1; TRBD2 might be the D (6 bases). The germline V gene has CDR1 SEHNR and CDR2 FQNEAQ (reference sequence). The CDR3 loop spans 18 amino acids. V was cut by 2 bases and J by 5 bases, with 22 bases left in between. CDR3 nucleotide sequence: TGTGCCAGCAGCTTAAAGGCTAGCGAGAGATTTATCGACAATGAGCAGTTCTTC. Its protein is CASSLKASERFIDNEQFF. Filled out from reference TRBV7-9 and TRBJ2-1, the complete variable domain reads DTGVSQNPRHKITKRGQNVTFRCDPISEHNRLYWYRQTLGQGPEFLTYFQNEAQLEKSRLLSDRFSAERPKGSFSTLEIQRTEQGDSAMYLCASSLKASERFIDNEQFFGPGTRLTVL.

The V and J genes are TRBV27 and TRBJ2-7; a possible D gene is TRBD1 (5 bases). The CDR3 consists of 14 residues. The germline CDR1 and CDR2 sequences are MNHEY and SMNVEV (reference sequence). V was shortened by 3 bases and J by 2 bases, with 11 bases between the two germline ends. The CDR3 DNA is TGTGCCAGCAGTTTCTCAGGGCGCGCCTACGAGCAGTACTTC. This gives the protein CASSFSGRAYEQYF.

The chain carries TRBV4-2 and TRBJ2-5, with a tentative D call TRBD2 (5 bases). The CDR3 spans 13 residues. Germline V gene sequence: CDR1 LGHNA, CDR2 YNFKEQ. The ends were cut back, 0 bases at V and 11 bases at J, with 13 bases in the middle. This CDR3 reads CASSQEAAREQYF. The DNA of the CDR3 is TGTGCCAGCAGCCAAGAAGCTGCTAGGGAGCAGTACTTC.

A few counts support this clone. V gene TRBV5-3 combines with J gene TRBJ2-7; perhaps TRBD1 as D (6 bases). TRBV5-3 is recorded as an ORF, its role being uncertain. Trimming cost V 4 bases and J 2 bases, with 10 bases left between them. This CDR3 contains 13 residues. CDR3 bases: TGTGCCAGAAGCCCGGGACAACCCTACGAGCAGTACTTC. Its translation is CARSPGQPYEQYF.

The chain uses TRBV7-8 and TRBJ1-4; D gene ambiguous. This CDR3 is 14 amino acids long. Germline loops: CDR1 SGHVS, CDR2 FQNEAQ. Trimming took off 5 bases at V and 8 bases at J, with 15 bases between the two ends. The CDR3 loop is CASSPGPGGEKLFF. CDR3 bases: TGTGCCAGCAGCCCCGGACCCGGAGGAGAAAAACTGTTTTTT.